The present entry profiles one T cell receptor (beta chain) with its context. Its matching antigen is unknown. These data are taken from a study of cytomegalovirus exposure and HLA in healthy donors. General study findings and limits: 87-base-pair reads could not separate some V segments, including TRBV6-2 and TRBV6-3. While the bulk of TCR sequences proved rare, some public TCRs turned up in many donors.

Researchers ran the PCR with 60 Vbeta and 13 Jbeta primers. Repertoires were generated with immunoSEQ multiplex PCR, while TCRdb's copy carries only in-frame clones and drops some. Among 130,000 to 150,000 clones listed, about 84% were seen once. This CDR3 has 17 amino acids. Germline V lookup: CDR1 LNHNV, CDR2 YYDKDF (reference sequence). The V and J ends lost 3 bases and 4 bases, in that order; junction bases with no gene match: 9. The chain has TRBV15 and TRBJ2-3; 11 bases map to TRBD2. The sequence was obtained from a woman in her late teens or twenties in good health and CMV-seropositive. What was sequenced was PBMCs. The CDR3 here is CATSRAVGTSGADTQYF. The CDR3 nucleotides read TGTGCCACCAGCAGGGCAGTTGGGACTAGCGGCGCAGATACGCAGTATTTT.